The 14 T cell receptor beta chains in this list originate from one sample, sequenced in a study of blood T cell repertoires in COVID-19. Here immunoSEQ multiplex PCR was the method, and the copy in TCRdb shows in-frame clones only, minus some. The data contain roughly 380,000 clones, approximately 91% of them singletons. The specimen sequenced was peripheral blood. All receptors come from a woman aged 40 to 50 with COVID-19, enrolled during active disease.

This clone was counted only a few times. This chain joins TRBV7-9 and TRBJ1-5, with 11 bases lining up with TRBD1. Germline V gene lookup returns CDR1 SEHNR and CDR2 FQNEAQ (reference sequence). The J segment lost 3 bases and the V segment lost 5 bases, leaving 12 bases of the junction unmatched. The CDR3 is 18 amino acids. The CDR3 bases are TGTGCCAGCAGCCATGTTATCGGACAGGGGGCTAACAATCAGCCCCAGCATTTT. Amino acid sequence: CASSHVIGQGANNQPQHF.

The chain is built from TRBV28 and TRBJ1-3; D is unresolved. V lost 6 bases and J 7 bases, leaving 19 bases between the germline ends. Germline V gene lookup returns CDR1 MDHEN and CDR2 SYDVKM. The CDR3 is made up of 15 amino acids. The CDR3 DNA follows: TGTGCCAGCAGCCTAGGGCGTCGCGGGCGGAACACCATATATTTT. Encoded protein: CASSLGRRGRNTIYF.

This chain joins TRBV29-1 and TRBJ2-2; 9 positions match TRBD1. This CDR3 is 15 amino acids long. In germline, CDR1 is SQVTM, CDR2 ANQGSEA. After removal of 4 bases from V and 1 base from J, the junction contained 4 bases not matched to a gene. This chain's CDR3 is CSVGRTGVNTGELFF. The CDR3 nucleotides are TGCAGCGTTGGTAGGACAGGGGTGAACACCGGGGAGCTGTTTTTT.

This clone was recorded a few times. The V call is TRBV27, the J call TRBJ2-2; TRBD1 aligns across 10 bases. This CDR3 contains 17 residues. Germline V gene lookup returns CDR1 MNHEY and CDR2 SMNVEV (reference sequence). With 1 base clipped from V and 0 bases from J, the junction kept 2 bases outside the gene matches. The CDR3 DNA reads TGTGCCAGCAGTTTATTCGGGACAGGGGCGAACACCGGGGAGCTGTTTTTT. Translated, it gives CASSLFGTGANTGELFF.

V usage is TRBV5-1 and J usage is TRBJ2-1; 7 bases agree with TRBD2. J lost 7 bases, V lost 3 bases, and 7 bases had no gene match. The CDR3 spans 14 residues. Germline V gene lookup returns CDR1 SGHRS and CDR2 YFSETQ. The CDR3 sequence is CASSSAGEINEQFF. CDR3 nucleotides: TGCGCCAGCAGCTCGGCGGGAGAAATAAATGAGCAGTTCTTC.

V and J are TRBV4-2 and TRBJ2-1; 8 bases are a match to TRBD2. The CDR3 is 15 amino acids. Germline loops: CDR1 LGHNA, CDR2 YNFKEQ. V lost 10 bases and J lost 3; bases outside the gene matches: 11. The chain's CDR3 is CATAGYSGSYNEQFF. The CDR3 bases are TGTGCCACCGCGGGATACAGCGGGAGCTACAATGAGCAGTTCTTC.

The chain links TRBV7-9 to TRBJ1-4; D remains unclear. The V end was cut by 3 bases, the J end by 4 bases, with 12 bases between. Germline CDR1 and CDR2: SEHNR and FQNEAQ (reference sequence). This CDR3 contains 15 residues. CDR3 loop: CASSFEGRRNEKLFF. Written as DNA, the CDR3 is TGTGCCAGCAGCTTCGAGGGCAGGCGTAATGAAAAACTGTTTTTT.

This rearrangement joins TRBV19 to TRBJ1-1; 8 bases are shared with TRBD1. V lost 3 bases and J lost 0; bases outside the gene matches: 9. The germline V gene encodes CDR1 LNHDA and CDR2 SQIVND (reference sequence). This CDR3 is 17 amino acids long. CDR3 coding DNA: TGTGCCAGTAGTATCGATCTAGGACAGGGTGTGAACACTGAAGCTTTCTTT. It specifies CASSIDLGQGVNTEAFF. Full variable domain (outside the CDR3, taken from reference TRBV19 and TRBJ1-1): DGGITQSPKYLFRKEGQNVTLSCEQNLNHDAMYWYRQDPGQGLRLIYYSQIVNDFQKGDIAEGYSVSREKKESFPLTVTSAQKNPTAFYLCASSIDLGQGVNTEAFFGQGTRLTVV.

This chain links TRBV5-1 with TRBJ1-3; 8 bases align to TRBD1. This CDR3 region has 16 residues. Germline values: CDR1 SGHRS, CDR2 YFSETQ. The junction had 9 bases not matched to a gene; V was cut back by 0 bases and J by 7 bases. The CDR3 spells CASSLDRQGAWNTIYF. The DNA for the CDR3 is TGCGCCAGCAGCTTGGATCGCCAGGGGGCTTGGAACACCATATATTTT.

The chain employs TRBV7-2 and TRBJ1-4, with 8 nucleotides matching TRBD1. The V gene's germline CDR1 is SGHTA and CDR2 FQGNSA. This CDR3 contains 16 residues. Germline trimming cut 5 bases from V and 8 bases from J; bases unmatched to any gene: 13. The CDR3 nucleotides read TGTGCCAGCAGCCCAGGATTACGGACAGGGAACGAAAAACTGTTTTTT. It codes for CASSPGLRTGNEKLFF.

The chain couples TRBV12-3 or TRBV12-4 to TRBJ1-1, with a weak D call TRBD1 (5 bases). With 7 bases removed from V and 7 bases from J, the gap between germline ends came to 16 bases. This CDR3 has 13 amino acids. CDR3 nucleotides: TGTGCCAGCACCCAAGGGGCGGGAGTTGAAGCTTTCTTT. Amino acid sequence: CASTQGAGVEAFF.

The chain couples TRBV3-1 (or the pseudogene TRBV3-2) to TRBJ2-1, with 13 bases aligning to TRBD2. V lost 5 bases and J lost 9; bases outside the gene matches: 7. In germline, CDR1 is LGHDT, CDR2 YNNKEL (reference sequence). The CDR3 extends over 15 amino acids. This CDR3 is CASSDGLAGVSEQFF. CDR3 nucleotide sequence: TGTGCCAGCAGCGACGGACTAGCGGGAGTGAGTGAGCAGTTCTTC.

This chain uses TRBV7-9 with TRBJ2-2; TRBD1 might be the D (6 bases). With 6 bases removed from V and 6 bases from J, the gap between germline ends came to 20 bases. In germline, CDR1 is SEHNR, CDR2 FQNEAQ (reference sequence). The CDR3 covers 16 residues. CDR3: CASSREPGTPAGELFF. The CDR3 coding sequence is TGTGCCAGCAGTCGTGAACCCGGGACACCCGCCGGGGAGCTGTTTTTT.

The V call is TRBV7-9, the J call TRBJ2-7; 9 bases align to TRBD2. The CDR3 runs to 16 residues. The germline CDR1 and CDR2 sequences are SEHNR and FQNEAQ (reference sequence). V lost 6 bases to trimming and J lost 2 bases; unmatched junction nucleotides: 11. Written as DNA, the CDR3 is TGTGCCAGCAGTCCATCGGGACTAGCAATTACCTACGAGCAGTACTTC. As protein: CASSPSGLAITYEQYF.